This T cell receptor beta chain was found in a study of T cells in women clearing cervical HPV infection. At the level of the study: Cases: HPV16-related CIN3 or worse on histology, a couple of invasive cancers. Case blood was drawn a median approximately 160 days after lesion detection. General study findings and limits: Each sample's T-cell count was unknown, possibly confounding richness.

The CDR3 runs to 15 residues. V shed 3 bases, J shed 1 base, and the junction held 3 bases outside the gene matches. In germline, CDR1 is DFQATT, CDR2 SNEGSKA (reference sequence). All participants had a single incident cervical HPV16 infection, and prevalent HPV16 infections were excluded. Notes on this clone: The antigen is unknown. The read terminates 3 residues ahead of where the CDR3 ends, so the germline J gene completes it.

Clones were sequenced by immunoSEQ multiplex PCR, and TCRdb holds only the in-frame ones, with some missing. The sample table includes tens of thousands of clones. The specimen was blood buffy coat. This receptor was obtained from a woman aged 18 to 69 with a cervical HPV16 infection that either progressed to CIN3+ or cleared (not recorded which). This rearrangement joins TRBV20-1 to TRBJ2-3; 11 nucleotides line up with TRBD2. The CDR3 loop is CSASQLAGGTDTQYF. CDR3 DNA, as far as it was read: TGCAGTGCTAGTCAACTAGCGGGAGGCACAGATACG.